This T cell receptor beta chain was recovered during a study of shared clonotypes between healthy human individuals. This CDR3 region has 11 residues. Deletions cut 3 bases from V and 7 bases from J, with 9 bases between. Germline V gives CDR1 GTSNPN, CDR2 SVGIG (reference sequence). At the deep level, the assay was run. TCRdb's table, derived via immunoSEQ multiplex PCR, lists solely in-frame clones and lacks some. The table records roughly 1,100,000 clones, more than 65% of them present only once. V is TRBV30 and J is TRBJ1-1; no definite D call. The TCR originated in a young man in good health. The material sequenced was memory CD4+ T cells sorted from blood. The subset: CD45RA-negative fraction. The CDR3 here is CAWSFGREAFF. The CDR3 nucleotides read TGTGCCTGGAGCTTCGGACGTGAAGCTTTCTTT.